A selection of T cell receptor beta chains follows, all from one sample in a study of technical replicates of blood from a few donors. The method was immunoSEQ multiplex PCR; TCRdb's version includes in-frame clones alone and lacks a portion of them. Among 65,000 to 95,000 clones listed, 80% to 90% were seen once. The sequencing input was PBMCs. The receptors here all came from a human donor in good health. Some clones in this sample may be carry-over from other donors' samples. Both conserved end residues are trimmed from each CDR3.

CDR3: AWRPFRGLGSTEAF
V: TRBV30
J: TRBJ1-1

CDR3: ASSPKNTGELF
V: TRBV6-5
J: TRBJ2-2

CDR3: ASSRLVDRGPQETQY
V: TRBV21-1
J: TRBJ2-5

CDR3: ASGSWTSGIDTQY
V: TRBV12-5
J: TRBJ2-3

CDR3: ASSHRTGYGYT
V: TRBV14
J: TRBJ1-2

CDR3: ASSFGTSNNEQF
V: TRBV7-2
J: TRBJ2-1

CDR3: ASSQDRAGGRICTDTQY
V: TRBV4-2
J: TRBJ2-3

CDR3: ASSEMERGLGQPQH
V: TRBV6-1
J: TRBJ1-5

CDR3: ASSLSGRGTGQPQH
V: TRBV7-2
J: TRBJ1-5

CDR3: ASSIRDSNNQPQH
V: TRBV19
J: TRBJ1-5

CDR3: ASSLGAAGNEQF
V: TRBV5-1
J: TRBJ2-1

CDR3: ASSPGGAGTEAF
V: TRBV18
J: TRBJ1-1

CDR3: ASIQGVQANEKLF
V: TRBV7-8
J: TRBJ1-4

CDR3: ASSLGTSGRYEQY
V: TRBV5-6
J: TRBJ2-7

CDR3: ASRTGGNGGAF
V: TRBV6-1
J: TRBJ1-1

CDR3: AIRGLADSYEQY
V: TRBV10-3
J: TRBJ2-7

CDR3: ASSPISGWTEAF
V: TRBV18
J: TRBJ1-1

CDR3: ASSLAGGGLPTDTQY
V: TRBV7-6
J: TRBJ2-3

CDR3: AIRGSTEAF
V: TRBV10-3
J: TRBJ1-1

CDR3: ASSGLGGGQY
V: TRBV6-1
J: TRBJ2-7

CDR3: ASSPQDIGNTIY
V: TRBV6-5
J: TRBJ1-3

CDR3: ASSLVEQVGTDTQY
V: TRBV11-2
J: TRBJ2-3

CDR3: ASSRQGRRAYEQY
V: TRBV23-1
J: TRBJ2-7

CDR3: ASSLSGQGNYGYT
V: TRBV27
J: TRBJ1-2

CDR3: AWSGLAGNEQY
V: TRBV30
J: TRBJ2-7

CDR3: ASSPIQAGLGTDTQY
V: TRBV11-2
J: TRBJ2-3

CDR3: ASSQDTGQTISGTDTQY
V: TRBV14
J: TRBJ2-3

CDR3: ASSQDRAGGVHEQY
V: TRBV4-3
J: TRBJ2-7

CDR3: ASSQGLAGAGWDYNEQF
V: TRBV14
J: TRBJ2-1

CDR3: ASSRGAGLLEEQY
V: TRBV6-5
J: TRBJ2-7

CDR3: ASSYSVGLQNTEAF
V: TRBV6-6
J: TRBJ1-1

CDR3: ASSLGAGGWTDTQY
V: TRBV7-2
J: TRBJ2-3

CDR3: ASSAQQGFTEAF
V: TRBV7-9
J: TRBJ1-1

CDR3: ASSRGPDGYT
V: TRBV7-9
J: TRBJ1-2

CDR3: ASSVGLRGNYGYT
V: TRBV5-6
J: TRBJ1-2

CDR3: ASSPRGQASTGELF
V: TRBV9
J: TRBJ2-2

CDR3: ASSLMGQPNSPLH
V: TRBV5-1
J: TRBJ1-6

CDR3: ASSEPGQSYEQY
V: TRBV10-2
J: TRBJ2-7

CDR3: ASSLRGQPQH
V: TRBV5-6
J: TRBJ1-5

CDR3: ASRGESLGGYT
V: TRBV7-9
J: TRBJ1-2